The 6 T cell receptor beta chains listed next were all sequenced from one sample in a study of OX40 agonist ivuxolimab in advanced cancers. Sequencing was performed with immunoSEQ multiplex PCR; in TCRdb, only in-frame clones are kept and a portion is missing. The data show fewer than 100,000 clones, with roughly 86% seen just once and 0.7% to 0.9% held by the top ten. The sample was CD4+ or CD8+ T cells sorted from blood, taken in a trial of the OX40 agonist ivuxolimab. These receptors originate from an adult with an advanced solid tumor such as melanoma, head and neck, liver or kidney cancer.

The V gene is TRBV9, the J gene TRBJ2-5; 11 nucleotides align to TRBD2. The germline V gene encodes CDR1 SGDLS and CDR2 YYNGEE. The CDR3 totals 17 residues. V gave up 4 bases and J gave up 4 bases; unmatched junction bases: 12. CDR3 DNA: TGTGCCAGCAGCCCAGGGACTAGCGGCCTGGCGGCAGAGACCCAGTACTTC. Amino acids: CASSPGTSGLAAETQYF.

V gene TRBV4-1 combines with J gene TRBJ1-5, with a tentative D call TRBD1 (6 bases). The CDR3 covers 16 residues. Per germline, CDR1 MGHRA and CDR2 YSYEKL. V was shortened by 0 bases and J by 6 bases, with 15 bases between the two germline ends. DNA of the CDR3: TGCGCCAGCAGCCAAGATATGCAGGGGAGGGCTCAGCCCCAGCATTTT. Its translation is CASSQDMQGRAQPQHF.

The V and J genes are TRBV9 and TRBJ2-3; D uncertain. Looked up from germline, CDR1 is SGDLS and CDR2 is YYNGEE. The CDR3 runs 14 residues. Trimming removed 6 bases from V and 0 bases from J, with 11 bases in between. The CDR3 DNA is TGTGCCAGCACCGTCGGCTATAGCACAGATACGCAGTATTTT. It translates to CASTVGYSTDTQYF.

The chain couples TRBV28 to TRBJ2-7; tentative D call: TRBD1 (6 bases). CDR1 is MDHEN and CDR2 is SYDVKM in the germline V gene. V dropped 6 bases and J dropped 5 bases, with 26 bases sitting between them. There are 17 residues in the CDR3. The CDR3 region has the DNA TGTGCCAGCAGCTCGGTCCAAACCGGGACATTCAGGGACGAGCAGTACTTC. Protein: CASSSVQTGTFRDEQYF.

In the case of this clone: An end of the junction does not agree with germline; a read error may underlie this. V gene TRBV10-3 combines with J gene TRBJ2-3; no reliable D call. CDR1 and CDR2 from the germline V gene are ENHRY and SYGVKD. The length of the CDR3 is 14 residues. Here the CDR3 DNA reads TGTGCCCTCAGACCCTCTCTTCTCACAGATACGCAGTATTTT. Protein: CALRPSLLTDTQYF.

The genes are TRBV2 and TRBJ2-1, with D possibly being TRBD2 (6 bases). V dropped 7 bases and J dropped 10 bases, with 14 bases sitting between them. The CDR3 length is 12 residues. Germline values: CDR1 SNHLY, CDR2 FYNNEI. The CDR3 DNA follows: TGTGCCAGCACTCAAGCGGGCGGGGAGCAGTTCTTC. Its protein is CASTQAGGEQFF.